This TCR beta chain was identified during a study of T cell responses to AZD1222 COVID-19 vaccine. As for the study in general: Both about-4-week and about-12-week second-dose recipients were combined.

Points from the study as a whole: At baseline, seropositivity was found in only five or six AZD1222 recipients.

This clone appeared a single time. Its antigen is still unknown. Assay: immunoSEQ multiplex PCR; the TCRdb copy retains only in-frame clones and omits some. The sample lists around 50,000 clones; around 85% were seen once. This specimen consisted of peripheral blood, obtained on day 0 of AZD1222 vaccination. The receptor was isolated from an adult in good health.

CDR3 residues: CASFPDRVFGYTF. The CDR3 nucleotides are TGTGCCAGCTTCCCGGACAGGGTGTTTGGCTACACCTTC. This sequence joins TRBV28 and TRBJ1-2; 8 bases match TRBD1. Germline values: CDR1 MDHEN, CDR2 SYDVKM. CDR3 length equals 13 residues. V shed 8 bases and J 7 bases; nucleotides not matched to a gene: 9.